What follows is one T cell receptor (beta chain) and its context. Its antigen is currently unknown. This sample was taken from a study of monozygotic twins with inflammatory bowel disease. Notes on the study in general: Distinction of different T cell subtypes was not possible. Fewer clonotypes were shared with others by IBD patients than by healthy twins, especially with disease activity.

There are 16 residues in the CDR3. RNA in its total form was extracted from whole blood, and T cells were not sorted. TCRdb re-called the 5' RACE reads and catalogs CDR3 proteins one per entry, DNA excluded. This sample's clone table lists about 210,000 distinct CDR3 sequences. Material: blood. This chain connects TRBV12-3 or TRBV12-4 to TRBJ1-2; the TCRdb D gene call, TRBD1, has no DNA to confirm it. This receptor was identified in a human donor with ulcerative colitis or Crohn's disease, or a healthy co-twin of an affected twin (not recorded which). CDR3 protein: CASSFSFLGGLDGYTF.